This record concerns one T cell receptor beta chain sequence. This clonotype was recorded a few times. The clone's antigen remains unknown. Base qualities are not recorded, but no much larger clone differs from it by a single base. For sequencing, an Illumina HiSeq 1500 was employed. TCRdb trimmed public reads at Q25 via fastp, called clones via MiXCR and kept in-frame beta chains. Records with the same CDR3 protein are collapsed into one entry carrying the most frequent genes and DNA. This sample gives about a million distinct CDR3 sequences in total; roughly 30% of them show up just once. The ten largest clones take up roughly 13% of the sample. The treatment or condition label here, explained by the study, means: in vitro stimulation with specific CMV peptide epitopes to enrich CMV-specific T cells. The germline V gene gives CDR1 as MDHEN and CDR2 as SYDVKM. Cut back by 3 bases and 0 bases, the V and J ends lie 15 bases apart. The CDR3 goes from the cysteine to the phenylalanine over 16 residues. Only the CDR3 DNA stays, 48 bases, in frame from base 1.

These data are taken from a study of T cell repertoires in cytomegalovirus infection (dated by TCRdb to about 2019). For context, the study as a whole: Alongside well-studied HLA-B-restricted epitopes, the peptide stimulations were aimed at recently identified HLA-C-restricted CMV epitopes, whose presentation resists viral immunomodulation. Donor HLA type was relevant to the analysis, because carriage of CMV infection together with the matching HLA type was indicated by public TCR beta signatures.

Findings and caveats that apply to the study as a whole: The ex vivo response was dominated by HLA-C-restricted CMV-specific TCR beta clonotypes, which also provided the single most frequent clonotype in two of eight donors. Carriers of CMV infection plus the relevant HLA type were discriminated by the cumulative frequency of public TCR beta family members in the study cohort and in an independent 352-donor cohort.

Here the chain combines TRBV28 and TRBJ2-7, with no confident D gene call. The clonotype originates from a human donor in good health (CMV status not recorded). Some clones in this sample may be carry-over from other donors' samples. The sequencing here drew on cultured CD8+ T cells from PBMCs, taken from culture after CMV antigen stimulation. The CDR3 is CASSFRTLTPSYEQYF. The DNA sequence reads TGTGCCAGCAGTTTCCGGACCCTGACACCCTCCTACGAGCAGTACTTC. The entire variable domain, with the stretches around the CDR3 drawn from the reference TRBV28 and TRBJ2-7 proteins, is DVKVTQSSRYLVKRTGEKVFLECVQDMDHENMFWYRQDPGLGLRLIYFSYDVKMKEKGDIPEGYSVSREKKERFSLILESASTNQTSMYLCASSFRTLTPSYEQYFGPGTRLTVT.